Below, 21 T cell receptor beta chains from the same sample are listed, as sequenced in a study of tumor-infiltrating lymphocytes in primary liver carcinoma. TCR beta cDNA was reverse-transcribed from around 0.55 ug of total RNA. The reaction used a constant-region primer and ProtoScript II reverse transcriptase. Sequencing libraries for TCR beta derived from three nested multiplex PCR rounds that used slightly modified ARM-PCR. The first two PCR rounds used TRBV1-TRBV30 forward primers with a C-beta reverse primer, roughly 10 cycles each. TCRdb passed the multiplex PCR reads through MiXCR, listing each CDR3 protein once. The table records 200,000 or so distinct CDR3 sequences, less than 75% of them present only once. Germline DNA was also extracted, with blood RNA taken from unsorted whole blood. The specimen was peripheral blood. All receptors derive from a woman aged 55-70 years with primary liver carcinoma and hepatitis B virus infection.

About this clonotype: Since a much larger clone is just one base distant, this may be a read error. This rearrangement joins TRBV6-5 to TRBJ2-6; D is unresolved. Germline CDR1 and CDR2: MNHEY and SVGAGI. The V gene lost 6 bases and the J gene lost 0 bases, with 9 bases spanning the gap. This CDR3 comprises 15 residues. CDR3 sequence: CASSWYNSGANVLTF. CDR3 coding DNA: TGTGCCAGCAGCTGGTACAACTCTGGGGCCAACGTCCTGACTTTC.

Concerning this clonotype itself: This may be a read error, as it is one base from a much larger clone. DNA for the CDR3: TGTGCCAGCAGCTTAGTAGGGCGACAGCTGGGCGTGGATGAAAAACTGTTTTTT. Amino acid sequence: CASSLVGRQLGVDEKLFF. The chain joins TRBV7-8 to TRBJ1-4; tentatively, D is TRBD1 (5 bases). V lost 1 base and J 6 bases, leaving 21 bases between the germline ends. The CDR3 is 18 amino acids. The V gene's germline CDR1 is SGHVS and CDR2 FQNEAQ.

In regard to this clonotype: A much larger clone differs from this one at a single base, so this may be a read error. The chain carries TRBV6-1 and TRBJ2-1, with D maybe TRBD2 (5 bases). The CDR3 sequence is 15 residues long. Germline values: CDR1 MNHNS, CDR2 SASEGT. The CDR3 spells CASRIWSGIYNEEFF. DNA for the CDR3: TGTGCCAGCAGGATATGGAGCGGAATTTACAATGAGGAGTTCTTC.

Comment on this clonotype: The germline gene is not matched at one end of the junction; a read error may be the cause. V and J are TRBV6-1 and TRBJ1-6; a weak D match, TRBD1 (5 bases). There are 17 residues in the CDR3. Germline V gives CDR1 MNHNS, CDR2 SASEGT. This chain's CDR3 is CASSERAGSSHNSPLHF. In DNA, the CDR3 is TGTGCCAGCAGTGAAAGAGCAGGGAGCTCCCATAATTCACCACTCCACTTT.

The V gene is TRBV20-1, the J gene TRBJ1-5; possibly TRBD1 for D (5 bases). The CDR3 consists of 15 residues. Germline V CDR1 and CDR2: DFQATT, SNEGSKA (reference sequence). V gave up 6 bases and J gave up 0 bases, with 15 bases separating them. CDR3 in DNA: TGCAGTGCGCGGGCAGGGCGCGATAGCAATCAGCCCCAGCATTTT. Its translation: CSARAGRDSNQPQHF.

The chain joins TRBV4-1 to TRBJ2-1; D is unresolved. The V and J ends lost 2 bases and 8 bases respectively, with 19 bases between them. Per germline, CDR1 MGHRA and CDR2 YSYEKL. This CDR3 has 16 amino acids. CDR3 nucleotides: TGCGCCAGCAGCCAACCCGCGACTCAACCTGACGATGAGCAGTTCTTC. This sequence encodes CASSQPATQPDDEQFF.

Note on this clonotype: A read error is possible here, since a much larger clone lies one base away. This chain uses TRBV7-8 with TRBJ2-5, with D perhaps being TRBD1 or TRBD2 (6 bases each). The length of the CDR3 is 14 residues. V gave up 3 bases and J gave up 5 bases, with 13 bases separating them. CDR1 is SGHVS, CDR2 FQNEAQ, per germline. The CDR3 DNA follows: TGTGCCAGCAGCTTCCTTCGGGGGCCGGAGACCCAGTACTTC. Translating gives CASSFLRGPETQYF. Drawing the rest from reference TRBV7-8 and TRBJ2-5, the complete variable domain is GAGVSQSPRYKVAKRGQDVALRCDPISGHVSLFWYQQALGQGPEFLTYFQNEAQLDKSGLPSDRFFAERPEGSVSTLKIQRTQQEDSAVYLCASSFLRGPETQYFGPGTRLLVL.

V usage is TRBV2 and J usage is TRBJ2-1, with a possible D match to TRBD2 (6 bases). This CDR3 contains 11 residues. V was cut by 10 bases and J by 5 bases, with 9 bases left in between. Germline V gives CDR1 SNHLY, CDR2 FYNNEI. The CDR3 region is CATPGDNEQFF. CDR3 DNA: TGTGCCACCCCGGGGGACAATGAGCAGTTCTTC.

Comments on this clonotype: A much larger clone sits a single nucleotide away, making a read error possible. The rearrangement uses TRBV14 and TRBJ1-4; 9 bases match TRBD1. Germline-derived CDR1 and CDR2 are SGHDN and FVKESK. The CDR3 is 15 residues long. The CDR3 protein is CVSSPWTGVNEKLFF. DNA for the CDR3: TGTGTCAGCAGCCCTTGGACAGGGGTAAATGAAAAACTGTTTTTT.

On this clonotype itself: A read error may explain this, as a much larger clone is one base away. The V gene is TRBV10-3, the J gene TRBJ1-2, with D unclear. The CDR3 sequence is 14 residues long. CDR1 ENHRY and CDR2 SYGVKD come from the germline V gene. The CDR3 nucleotides are TGTACCATCAGTGAGCCCCATCAGTCTTATGGCTACACCTTC. Its protein is CTISEPHQSYGYTF.

Note on this clonotype: The junction departs from the called germline gene at one end, perhaps through a read error. The chain joins TRBV11-2 to TRBJ2-3; TRBD2 is a possible D gene (5 bases). The CDR3 has 15 amino acids. Germline loops: CDR1 SGHAT, CDR2 FQNNGV. The CDR3 region is CTSSSTSGIADTQYF. CDR3 in DNA: TGTACCAGCAGCTCTACTAGTGGGATAGCAGATACGCAGTATTTT.

This clonotype turned up a few times. The DNA of the CDR3 is TGTGCCAGCAGTTTATCCCCGGATACGCAGTATTTT. Translation: CASSLSPDTQYF. The chain combines TRBV28 with TRBJ2-3; D gene uncertain. There are 12 residues in the CDR3. Per the germline V gene, CDR1 is MDHEN and CDR2 is SYDVKM. The V gene lost 1 base and the J gene lost 6 bases, with 5 bases spanning the gap.

This rearrangement joins TRBV4-2 to TRBJ2-1, with D possibly matching TRBD1 (6 bases). Trimming removed 1 base at V and 7 bases at J, with 14 bases between. This CDR3 has 15 residues. The germline V gene has CDR1 LGHNA and CDR2 YNFKEQ. The CDR3 DNA follows: TGTGCCAGCAGCCAAGTAGAACAGGGAAGTAATGAGCAGTTCTTC. It yields the protein CASSQVEQGSNEQFF.

Concerning this clonotype: This may arise from a read error, as a much more abundant clone is one base away. The chain is built from TRBV12-3 or TRBV12-4 and TRBJ1-2; D gene unclear. Trimming stripped 8 bases from V and 2 bases from J, with 21 bases between. CDR3 length equals 16 residues. CDR3 bases: TGTGCCAGCGGTCCCTCTATTGGGCTAGCAAACTATGGCTACACCTTC. Translating gives CASGPSIGLANYGYTF.

Points on this clonotype: The CDR3 does not end in the conserved phenylalanine or tryptophan, so this is likely a read error. The chain recombines TRBV5-1 with TRBJ2-6; D remains unclear. There are 13 residues in the CDR3. CDR1 SGHRS and CDR2 YFSETQ come from the germline V gene. Between the trimmed V and J ends, which lost 6 bases and 2 bases, there was a span of 6 bases. CDR3 protein: CASNPAGANVLTL. CDR3 bases: TGCGCCAGCAACCCAGCTGGGGCCAACGTCCTGACTCTC.

In its sample, this clonotype was seen a few times. This clone may be a read error of a much larger clone one base away. The chain joins TRBV6-1 to TRBJ2-7, with 9 positions matching TRBD1. The length of the CDR3 is 16 residues. Germline CDR1 is MNHNS and CDR2 is SASEGT. The CDR3 here is CASSEGLTGGRYEHYF. DNA for the CDR3: TGTGCCAGCAGTGAAGGGTTGACAGGGGGTCGCTACGAGCATTACTTC.

Concerning this clonotype: At one end the junction does not follow the germline gene, possibly because of a read error. The chain uses TRBV10-3 and TRBJ2-2; no clear D gene. The germline V gene encodes CDR1 ENHRY and CDR2 SYGVKD. This CDR3 spans 12 amino acids. CDR3 coding DNA: TGTACCATCATAAATCGACCCGGGGAGCTGTTTTTT. It codes for CTIINRPGELFF.

This clonotype was seen more than once but under ten times. The V call is TRBV20-1, the J call TRBJ1-5; D gene uncertain. This CDR3 is built from 15 residues. Per germline, CDR1 DFQATT and CDR2 SNEGSKA (reference sequence). The CDR3 loop reads CSTKRSGHSNQPQHF. As DNA, the CDR3 is TGCAGCACCAAGCGGTCCGGGCATAGCAATCAGCCCCAGCATTTT.

This chain joins TRBV5-1 and TRBJ2-1; TRBD2 matches at 10 bases. Trimming cost V 0 bases and J 1 base; bases outside gene matches: 4. The CDR3 extends over 17 amino acids. The germline V gene has CDR1 SGHRS and CDR2 YFSETQ. CDR3 protein: CASSLAAAGGSYNEQFF. In DNA, the CDR3 is TGCGCCAGCAGCTTGGCGGCAGCGGGAGGGTCCTACAATGAGCAGTTCTTC.

This clonotype was observed at least ten times. V is TRBV5-1 and J is TRBJ1-5; TRBD1 might be the D (5 bases). The ends were cut back, 0 bases at V and 6 bases at J, with 10 bases in the middle. The CDR3 is 14 amino acids. CDR1 is SGHRS and CDR2 is YFSETQ in the germline V gene. Here the CDR3 reads CASSLEGQGQPQHF. In DNA form, the CDR3 reads TGCGCCAGCAGCTTGGAGGGGCAGGGTCAGCCCCAGCATTTT.

This clonotype came up once. One junction end disagrees with the germline gene, perhaps due to a read error. This chain links TRBV12-3 or TRBV12-4 with TRBJ1-5, with TRBD1 as a possible D gene (5 bases). The CDR3 loop spans 13 amino acids. DNA for the CDR3: TGTGCTAGCAGTCCCATGGGACGGCAGCCCCGGCATTTT. It translates to CASSPMGRQPRHF.